This is a list of T cell receptor beta chains from one sample in a study of blood T cell repertoires in COVID-19. Method: immunoSEQ multiplex PCR; TCRdb's copy keeps in-frame clones and lacks some. This table has over 90,000 clones, about 85% appearing once. The sample comprised peripheral blood. Receptors were obtained from a man older than 75 with active or convalescent COVID-19. The CDR3 runs from the conserved cysteine through the conserved F or W.

v_call,cdr3_aa
TRBV27,CASKPGTGEAGKNIQYF
TRBV7-8,CASSLGEVTEAFF
TRBV4-1,CASSPSPTGANTEAFF
TRBV7-6,CASSLAQGRQNTIYF
TRBV7-8,CASSLEVRGVNTEAFF
TRBV6-6,CASSILAGGFTDTQYF
TRBV27,CASSPRGPDEKLFF
TRBV29-1,CSVEDRNPGNTIYF
TRBV7-8,CASSLAGTSGGDTQYF
TRBV7-9,CASSFGGQGYEQYF
TRBV2,CASSGETGNIQYF
TRBV5-1,CASRRGGRTEAFF
TRBV2,CASSPEEGSGEKLFF
TRBV7-2,CASSLNGPYGYTF
TRBV28,CASSPRLAGGADTQYF
TRBV9,CASSSIGTSGGQETQYF
TRBV7-2,CASSLGRGGQPQHF
TRBV7-8,CASSLTVVRNTGELFF
TRBV6-2/TRBV6-3,CASSFPGQGIMATPLHF
TRBV11-2,CASSSFDRGSYEQYF
TRBV7-7,CASSLGTGANEKLFF
TRBV9,CASSVASGGSYEQYF
TRBV7-2,CASSSTRTGYGYTF
TRBV13,CASSSGPIRQGTNSPLHF
TRBV9,CASSPALWLADTDTQYF
TRBV5-1,CASSLNRGDNSPLHF
TRBV11-3,CASSLDFGRNYEQYF
TRBV10-1,CASSAAGSGANVLTF
TRBV7-8,CASSLRVYRAGSYGYTF
TRBV3-1/TRBV3-2,CASSQVAQRGGLNEQYF
TRBV7-9,CASSSQMNTEAFF
TRBV4-3,CASSFGRGPNTGELFF
TRBV6-4,CAGQDRAGYEQYF
TRBV11-2,CASSLTVAGGDFAQFF
TRBV27,CASRPGQVNQPQHF
TRBV27,CASSHAPRDGYTF
TRBV10-3,CAIRSGGAKDNEQFF
TRBV18,CASSPLSNTGELFF
TRBV23-1,CASSRAAQGCGYTF
TRBV21-1,CASSAGTRPSGEQYF
TRBV5-1,CASSLGRGRTDTQYF
TRBV7-2,CASSLELSRDTANYGYTF
TRBV10-3,CAISESLGETEAFF
TRBV28,CASSLNRGLSYNEQFF
TRBV5-1,CASSLGSGNGYNSPLHF
TRBV5-1,CASSLPRDRGLDTGELFF
TRBV4-1,CASSRLSGDNTGELFF
TRBV3-1/TRBV3-2,CASSQFASGADTQYF
TRBV6-5,CATQMGQASYNEQFF
TRBV15,CATSRLEQGIVANYGYTF
TRBV5-6,CASSLTAGYGYTF
TRBV9,CASSGGSPSGNTIYF
TRBV28,CASSFTRATNEKLFF
TRBV2,CARRGGAGGNQPQHF
TRBV6-1,CASSESGGPREAFF
TRBV4-1,CASSPLLDSTTGETQYF
TRBV3-1/TRBV3-2,CASSQDVQPPYGYTF